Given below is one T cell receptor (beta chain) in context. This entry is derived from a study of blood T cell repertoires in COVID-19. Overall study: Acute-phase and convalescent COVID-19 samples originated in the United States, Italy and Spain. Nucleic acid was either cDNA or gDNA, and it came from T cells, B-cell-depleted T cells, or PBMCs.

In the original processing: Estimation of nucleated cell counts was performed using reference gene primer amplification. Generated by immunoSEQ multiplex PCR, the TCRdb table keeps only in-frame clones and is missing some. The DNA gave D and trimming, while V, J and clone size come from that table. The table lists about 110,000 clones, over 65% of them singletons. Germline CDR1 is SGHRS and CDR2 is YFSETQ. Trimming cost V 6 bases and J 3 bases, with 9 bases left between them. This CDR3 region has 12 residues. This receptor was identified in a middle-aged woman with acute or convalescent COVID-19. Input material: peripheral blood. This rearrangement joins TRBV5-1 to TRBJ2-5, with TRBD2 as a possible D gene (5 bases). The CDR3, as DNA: TGCGCCAGCAAGGAGGTGGAAGAGACCCAGTACTTC. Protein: CASKEVEETQYF.